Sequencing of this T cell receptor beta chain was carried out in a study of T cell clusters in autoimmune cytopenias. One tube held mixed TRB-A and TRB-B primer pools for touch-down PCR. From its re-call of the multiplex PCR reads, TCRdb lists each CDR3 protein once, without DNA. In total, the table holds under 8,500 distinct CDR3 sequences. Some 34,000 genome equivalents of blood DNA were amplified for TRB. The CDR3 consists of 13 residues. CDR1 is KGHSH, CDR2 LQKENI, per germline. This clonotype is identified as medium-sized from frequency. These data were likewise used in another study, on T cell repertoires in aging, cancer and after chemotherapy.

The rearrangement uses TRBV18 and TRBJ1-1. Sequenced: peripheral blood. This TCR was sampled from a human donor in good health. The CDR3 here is CASSPPYNTEAFF.